This T cell receptor beta chain was found in a study of T cells after yellow fever vaccination. This clonotype was seen at least ten times. Its target is unknown. General study results and limits: At around 95% for CD4 and 70% to 90% for CD8, most primary-vaccination clones showed up again after the booster.

One entry per CDR3 protein results from TCRdb running MiXCR on the 5' RACE reads. The data hold roughly 330,000 distinct CDR3 sequences, with roughly 4% observed a single time. This specimen consisted of PBMCs, obtained 5 days after the yellow fever booster vaccination. This receptor was identified in a man aged 18-30 years who received the YFV17D yellow fever vaccine.

The CDR3 region is CASKQRPASGTEAFF. For the CDR3, the DNA is TGCGCCAGCAAGCAGAGGCCGGCGTCGGGCACTGAAGCTTTCTTT. The chain has TRBV4-3 and TRBJ1-1; D remains ambiguous. The V gene lost 7 bases and the J gene lost 4 bases, with 19 bases spanning the gap. From germline, CDR1 is LGHNA and CDR2 YSLEER. The CDR3 runs 15 residues.